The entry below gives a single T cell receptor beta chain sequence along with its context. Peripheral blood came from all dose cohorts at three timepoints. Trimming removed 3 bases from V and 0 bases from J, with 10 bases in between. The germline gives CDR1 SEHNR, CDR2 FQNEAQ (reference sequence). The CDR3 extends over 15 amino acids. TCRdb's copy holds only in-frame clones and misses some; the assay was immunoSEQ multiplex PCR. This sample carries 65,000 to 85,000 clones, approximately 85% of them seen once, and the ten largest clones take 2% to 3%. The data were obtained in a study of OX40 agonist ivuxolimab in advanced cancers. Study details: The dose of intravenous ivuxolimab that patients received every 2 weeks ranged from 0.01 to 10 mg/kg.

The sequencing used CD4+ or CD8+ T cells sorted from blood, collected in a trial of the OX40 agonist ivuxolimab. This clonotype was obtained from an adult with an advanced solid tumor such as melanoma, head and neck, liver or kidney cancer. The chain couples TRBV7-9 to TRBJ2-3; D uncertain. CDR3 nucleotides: TGTGCCAGCAGCTTTGATGGAACTAGCACAGATACGCAGTATTTT. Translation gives CASSFDGTSTDTQYF.